These T cell receptor beta chains were read from a single sample in a study of CD8 T cells in ankylosing spondylitis. A single record per CDR3 protein comes from TCRdb applying MiXCR to the 5' RACE reads. The sample has about 390,000 distinct CDR3 sequences, 20% to 25% seen once. Source material: blood, either unsorted or a sorted T cell fraction (not recorded which). The receptors originated from a male donor with ankylosing spondylitis. Both conserved end residues are part of each CDR3. The D gene is left open where the match is weak.

D gene	J gene	V gene	CDR3 protein
TRBD1	TRBJ2-7	TRBV20-1	CSARLSRAGGRWQYF
NA	TRBJ2-7	TRBV12-3/TRBV12-4	CASSREPGEGEQYF
NA	TRBJ1-2	TRBV5-1	CASSLAPGHYGYTF
TRBD1	TRBJ1-1	TRBV5-1	CASSLAMGQAPLGTEAFF
TRBD1	TRBJ1-1	TRBV12-3/TRBV12-4	CASRFRDRDVF
NA	TRBJ2-7	TRBV19	CASSSASDSYEQYF
NA	TRBJ1-1	TRBV7-2	CASSFGMLNTEAFF
TRBD1	TRBJ2-5	TRBV5-1	CASSSLTGVQETQYF
NA	TRBJ2-3	TRBV5-6	CASSDGPSTDTQYF
TRBD2	TRBJ2-7	TRBV4-1	CASSQDSRLAGVYEQYF
TRBD2	TRBJ2-7	TRBV18	CASSPGLAGAGEQYF